One and the same sample provided the 31 T cell receptor beta chains below, sequenced in a study of cytomegalovirus exposure and HLA in healthy donors (dated by TCRdb to 2016 to 2017). Libraries were made using the immunoSEQ multiplex PCR assay. A mixture of 60 forward primers for TCR Vbeta segments and 13 reverse primers for TCR Jbeta segments was used in the multiplex PCR. TCRdb retrieved this table from immuneACCESS and kept in-frame rearrangements only. Not all clones are present; in checked studies, unresolved V genes account for under half, and no reason is known for the remainder. The sample has 120,000 to 150,000 clones on record, around four fifths of them singletons. Jointly, the top ten make up about 3.7% of the sample. The sequencing input was PBMCs. These receptors were collected from a male donor in good health and CMV-seronegative.

The chain links TRBV4-1 to TRBJ1-1; 7 bases line up with TRBD1. J gave up 5 bases and V 0 bases, and 3 bases lay outside the gene matches. Per germline, CDR1 MGHRA and CDR2 YSYEKL. The CDR3 is 14 residues long. The CDR3 DNA is TGCGCCAGCAGCCAAGATCAGGGGGAGACTGAAGCTTTCTTT. It is translated as CASSQDQGETEAFF.

The chain joins TRBV5-1 to TRBJ2-5, with D maybe TRBD1 (6 bases). The CDR3 runs 14 residues. CDR1 is SGHRS, CDR2 YFSETQ, per germline. Trimming took 1 base from V and 1 from J, leaving 8 bases between them. The CDR3 loop reads CASSLTGFQETQYF. As DNA, the CDR3 is TGCGCCAGCAGCTTGACAGGGTTCCAAGAGACCCAGTACTTC.

The chain is built from TRBV5-1 and TRBJ1-4; TRBD1 is a possible D gene (5 bases). Germline V lookup: CDR1 SGHRS, CDR2 YFSETQ. The V end lost 1 base, the J end lost 4 bases, and 11 bases lay between the germline ends. This CDR3 is 15 amino acids long. The CDR3 DNA is TGCGCCAGCAGCTTGTCGGACACAGATAATGAAAAACTGTTTTTT. Its translation: CASSLSDTDNEKLFF.

The chain has TRBV5-1 and TRBJ2-1; TRBD2 matches 7 bases. The germline CDR1 and CDR2 sequences are SGHRS and YFSETQ. This CDR3 has 13 amino acids. J gave up 10 bases and V 1 base, and 5 bases lay outside the gene matches. CDR3 nucleotides: TGCGCCAGCAGCTTGCGACTAGCAAAAGAGCAGTTCTTC. Amino acid sequence: CASSLRLAKEQFF.

V is TRBV5-4 and J is TRBJ2-3, with TRBD2 matching 8 bases. The trim removed 1 base at V and 5 bases at J, leaving 6 bases unmatched. The CDR3 extends over 15 amino acids. CDR1 SGHNT and CDR2 YYREEE come from the germline V gene (reference sequence). CDR3 nucleotide sequence: TGTGCCAGCAGCTTGCCCGGGGGGGCCGGAGATACGCAGTATTTT. Translated: CASSLPGGAGDTQYF.

This rearrangement joins TRBV6-5 to TRBJ1-2, with 12 bases identical to TRBD1. V trimming: 6 bases; J trimming: 8 bases; junction bases outside the gene matches: 4. Germline-derived CDR1 and CDR2 are MNHEY and SVGAGI. The CDR3 length is 13 residues. CDR3 nucleotide sequence: TGTGCCAGCAGGGGACAGGGGGCGCGGGGCTACACCTTC. This gives the protein CASRGQGARGYTF.

This sequence joins TRBV5-4 and TRBJ1-1, with 7 bases that match TRBD1. Germline trimming cut 3 bases from V and 8 bases from J; bases unmatched to any gene: 7. From germline, CDR1 is SGHNT and CDR2 YYREEE (reference sequence). The CDR3 runs 13 residues. The chain's CDR3 is CASSSRTGGEAFF. The CDR3 DNA reads as TGTGCCAGCAGCTCCCGGACAGGAGGGGAAGCTTTCTTT.

The V call is TRBV19, the J call TRBJ1-1; possible D gene TRBD1, 6 bases. Germline CDR1 reads LNHDA; CDR2 reads SQIVND (reference sequence). The CDR3 totals 15 residues. The ends were cut back, 5 bases at V and 2 bases at J, with 15 bases in the middle. The CDR3: CASSLAGGANTEAFF. In nucleotides, the CDR3 is TGTGCCAGTAGTTTGGCCGGGGGGGCCAACACTGAAGCTTTCTTT.

The chain is built from TRBV6-1 and TRBJ2-7; tentatively, D is TRBD1 (6 bases). Germline V gives CDR1 MNHNS, CDR2 SASEGT. V dropped 1 base and J dropped 3 bases, with 25 bases sitting between them. This CDR3 comprises 19 residues. The CDR3 here is CASSEGVGPSGVVDYEQYF. The CDR3 DNA is TGTGCCAGCAGTGAAGGGGTAGGGCCGTCAGGGGTCGTCGACTACGAGCAGTACTTC.

The V and J genes are TRBV11-2 and TRBJ2-5; D remains ambiguous. In germline, CDR1 is SGHAT, CDR2 FQNNGV. With 5 bases removed from V and 4 bases from J, the gap between germline ends came to 14 bases. The CDR3 is made up of 14 amino acids. The CDR3 bases are TGTGCCAGCAGCCGTCTTGCGCGCGGAGAGACCCAGTACTTC. Its protein is CASSRLARGETQYF.

This clone came up a few times. The chain couples TRBV7-3 to TRBJ2-2; D remains ambiguous. The CDR3 spans 14 residues. The V end was cut by 2 bases, the J end by 7 bases, with 11 bases between. Germline CDR1 and CDR2: SGHTA and FQGTGA. The CDR3 sequence: CASSLRRGSGELFF. As DNA, the CDR3 is TGTGCCAGCAGCTTACGACGCGGCAGCGGGGAGCTGTTTTTT.

About this clone itself: An end of the junction differs from the germline gene, which may be a read error. The chain links TRBV11-3 to TRBJ2-1; D is unclear. The CDR3 has 11 residues. The germline CDR1 and CDR2 sequences are SGHNT and YENEEA. CDR3 nucleotides: TGTGCCAGCAGCTCCAACAATGAGCAGTTCTTC. It specifies CASSSNNEQFF.

The chain links TRBV4-1 to TRBJ2-3; TRBD1 might be the D (5 bases). Germline V gives CDR1 MGHRA, CDR2 YSYEKL. Trimming shortened V by 4 bases and J by 0 bases, and 11 bases separated the two germline ends. The CDR3 is made up of 15 amino acids. CDR3 DNA: TGCGCCAGCAGCCCTTCTCCAGGGAGCACAGATACGCAGTATTTT. Protein product: CASSPSPGSTDTQYF.

In this sample, this clone turned up once. The rearrangement uses TRBV28 and TRBJ1-4, with TRBD1 identical over 8 bases. Germline-derived CDR1 and CDR2 are MDHEN and SYDVKM. Trimming took 6 bases from V and 5 from J; bases not matched to a gene: 8. This CDR3 contains 15 residues. The CDR3 is CASRSSGTGNEKLFF. In nucleotides, the CDR3 is TGTGCCAGCAGATCCTCCGGGACAGGCAATGAAAAACTGTTTTTT.

The chain couples TRBV9 to TRBJ2-6; D is perhaps TRBD1 (5 bases). The V end lost 1 base, the J end lost 0 bases, and 11 bases lay between the germline ends. The CDR3 covers 17 residues. Germline V gene data show CDR1 as SGDLS and CDR2 as YYNGEE. This chain's CDR3 is CASSVNTGTSGANVLTF. In DNA form, the CDR3 reads TGTGCCAGCAGCGTAAACACAGGAACCTCTGGGGCCAACGTCCTGACTTTC. Full variable domain (missing parts from reference TRBV9 and TRBJ2-6): DSGVTQTPKHLITATGQRVTLRCSPRSGDLSVYWYQQSLDQGLQFLIQYYNGEERAKGNILERFSAQQFPDLHSELNLSSLELGDSALYFCASSVNTGTSGANVLTFGAGSRLTVL.

The chain employs TRBV11-2 and TRBJ2-1; TRBD1 is a possible D gene (5 bases). Trimming cost V 5 bases and J 8 bases, with 16 bases left between them. The CDR3 extends over 14 amino acids. CDR1 and CDR2 (germline): SGHAT, FQNNGV. Here the CDR3 DNA reads TGTGCCAGCAGCATGGGGCGTAGGGTAGATGAGCAGTTCTTC. It is translated as CASSMGRRVDEQFF.

The chain employs TRBV6-5 and TRBJ2-7; 9 bases match TRBD2. Trimming cost V 8 bases and J 0 bases; bases outside gene matches: 2. CDR1 MNHEY and CDR2 SVGAGI come from the germline V gene. The CDR3 consists of 13 residues. The CDR3: CASGTSLSYEQYF. The CDR3 bases are TGTGCCAGCGGGACTAGCCTCTCCTACGAGCAGTACTTC.

This clone was seen a few times. The rearrangement joins TRBV4-3 to TRBJ1-3; 8 nucleotides align to TRBD1. Germline trimming cut 0 bases from V and 3 bases from J; bases unmatched to any gene: 4. The CDR3 extends over 16 amino acids. Germline CDR1 is LGHNA and CDR2 is YSLEER. The CDR3 loop reads CASSQDNRGYGNTIYF. The CDR3 DNA follows: TGCGCCAGCAGCCAAGACAACAGGGGGTATGGAAACACCATATATTTT.

Here the CDR3 reads CASSYSNSKNAEAFF. The DNA for the CDR3 is TGTGCCAGCAGTTACTCGAACAGCAAGAATGCTGAAGCTTTCTTT. The chain has TRBV6-5 and TRBJ1-1; D gene uncertain. V lost 0 bases and J lost 6, with 14 bases in between. CDR3 length: 15 amino acids. CDR1 and CDR2 (germline): MNHEY, SVGAGI.

CDR3 in amino acids: CASSLILAGDTQYF. Here the CDR3 DNA reads TGTGCCAGCAGCTTAATTCTAGCCGGAGATACGCAGTATTTT. This sequence joins TRBV11-2 and TRBJ2-3, with D possibly matching TRBD2 (5 bases). V was shortened by 2 bases and J by 5 bases, with 11 bases between the two germline ends. This CDR3 is built from 14 residues. Germline CDR1 and CDR2: SGHAT and FQNNGV.

The J gene is TRBJ1-5, the V gene TRBV19; TRBD1 might be the D (5 bases). Germline assignment: CDR1 LNHDA and CDR2 SQIVND (reference sequence). Deletions cut 3 bases from V and 5 bases from J, with 14 bases between. The CDR3 has 15 amino acids. The CDR3: CASSMFAGKDQPQHF. The CDR3 DNA reads TGTGCCAGTAGTATGTTCGCAGGGAAGGATCAGCCCCAGCATTTT. Supplemented by reference TRBV19 and TRBJ1-5, the full variable domain reads DGGITQSPKYLFRKEGQNVTLSCEQNLNHDAMYWYRQDPGQGLRLIYYSQIVNDFQKGDIAEGYSVSREKKESFPLTVTSAQKNPTAFYLCASSMFAGKDQPQHFGDGTRLSIL.

The V and J genes are TRBV5-1 and TRBJ2-5, with D possibly matching TRBD1 (6 bases). Per germline, CDR1 SGHRS and CDR2 YFSETQ. The CDR3 loop spans 15 amino acids. The V end was cut by 1 base, the J end by 5 bases, with 15 bases between. The CDR3 region is CASSLTPTGQETQYF. CDR3 sequence (DNA): TGCGCCAGCAGCTTGACACCGACAGGCCAGGAGACCCAGTACTTC.

This clone was recorded once. This chain uses TRBV2 with TRBJ2-3; 8 bases fit TRBD2. Germline trimming cut 4 bases from V and 2 bases from J; bases unmatched to any gene: 8. Looked up from germline, CDR1 is SNHLY and CDR2 is FYNNEI. This CDR3 comprises 16 residues. The CDR3 loop is CASSVPLAGVTDTQYF. CDR3 DNA sequence: TGTGCCAGCAGTGTTCCCCTAGCGGGCGTCACAGATACGCAGTATTTT.

The rearrangement links TRBV18 to TRBJ2-1, with 7 nucleotides matching TRBD2. Germline assignment: CDR1 KGHSH and CDR2 LQKENI. The CDR3 is 13 residues long. J was trimmed by 6 bases and V by 2 bases; bases with no gene match: 1. CDR3 nucleotides: TGTGCCAGCTCACCAACTAGCGTCAATGAGCAGTTCTTC. It encodes CASSPTSVNEQFF.

This rearrangement joins TRBV19 to TRBJ2-2; possibly TRBD1 for D (6 bases). Germline V lookup: CDR1 LNHDA, CDR2 SQIVND (reference sequence). With 4 bases removed from V and 4 bases from J, the gap between germline ends came to 25 bases. The CDR3 totals 19 residues. The CDR3 DNA follows: TGTGCCAGTAGTACCCTAATACCCCGGGACACCGCGTCCACCGGGGAGCTGTTTTTT. As protein: CASSTLIPRDTASTGELFF.

The chain combines TRBV2 with TRBJ1-6; 8 positions match TRBD1. This CDR3 spans 16 amino acids. V gave up 6 bases and J gave up 7 bases; unmatched junction bases: 11. The germline gives CDR1 SNHLY, CDR2 FYNNEI. The CDR3 sequence: CASRGRTGLSNSPLHF. The CDR3 DNA is TGTGCCAGCAGGGGGAGGACAGGGCTTTCGAATTCACCCCTCCACTTT.

The V and J genes are TRBV19 and TRBJ1-1, with unresolved D. Germline values: CDR1 LNHDA, CDR2 SQIVND (reference sequence). With 7 bases removed from V and 4 bases from J, the gap between germline ends came to 28 bases. The CDR3 runs to 18 residues. The chain's CDR3 is CASTTGWPGERMTTEAFF. In DNA form, the CDR3 reads TGTGCCAGTACCACGGGTTGGCCTGGAGAACGCATGACCACTGAAGCTTTCTTT. The full variable domain, its missing parts supplied by reference TRBV19 and TRBJ1-1, is DGGITQSPKYLFRKEGQNVTLSCEQNLNHDAMYWYRQDPGQGLRLIYYSQIVNDFQKGDIAEGYSVSREKKESFPLTVTSAQKNPTAFYLCASTTGWPGERMTTEAFFGQGTRLTVV.

J is TRBJ1-4 and V is TRBV27; TRBD1 aligns across 10 bases. Germline values: CDR1 MNHEY, CDR2 SMNVEV (reference sequence). The trim removed 4 bases at V and 7 bases at J, leaving 6 bases unmatched. CDR3 size: 15 residues. The CDR3 bases are TGTGCCAGCAGTTCCCAGACAGGGGGCGTTGAAAAACTGTTTTTT. It yields the protein CASSSQTGGVEKLFF.

The genes are TRBV6-1 and TRBJ1-2, with 9 bases aligning to TRBD1. The CDR3 is 14 amino acids. Germline CDR1 MNHNS, CDR2 SASEGT. The trim removed 5 bases at V and 6 bases at J, leaving 7 bases unmatched. In DNA, the CDR3 is TGTGCCAGCAGTCCTAACAGGGGGCGGAATGGCTACACCTTC. This translates into CASSPNRGRNGYTF.

The chain carries TRBV18 and TRBJ2-7; TRBD2 agrees at 8 bases. V shed 3 bases, J shed 2 bases, and the junction held 12 bases outside the gene matches. Looked up from germline, CDR1 is KGHSH and CDR2 is LQKENI. The CDR3 sequence is 17 residues long. CDR3: CASSPQGSYGGAYEQYF. CDR3 DNA sequence: TGTGCCAGCTCACCCCAGGGGTCTTACGGGGGGGCCTACGAGCAGTACTTC.

The chain combines TRBV2 with TRBJ2-2, with D possibly being TRBD2 (6 bases). The V and J ends lost 2 bases and 3 bases respectively, with 10 bases between them. In germline, CDR1 is SNHLY, CDR2 FYNNEI. The CDR3 has 15 amino acids. DNA for the CDR3: TGTGCCAGCAGTGAATCCGGGGGAGACACCGGGGAGCTGTTTTTT. This encodes CASSESGGDTGELFF. The full variable domain, in which reference TRBV2 and TRBJ2-2 provide the parts outside the CDR3, is EPEVTQTPSHQVTQMGQEVILRCVPISNHLYFYWYRQILGQKVEFLVSFYNNEISEKSEIFDDQFSVERPDGSNFTLKIRSTKLEDSAMYFCASSESGGDTGELFFGEGSRLTVL.